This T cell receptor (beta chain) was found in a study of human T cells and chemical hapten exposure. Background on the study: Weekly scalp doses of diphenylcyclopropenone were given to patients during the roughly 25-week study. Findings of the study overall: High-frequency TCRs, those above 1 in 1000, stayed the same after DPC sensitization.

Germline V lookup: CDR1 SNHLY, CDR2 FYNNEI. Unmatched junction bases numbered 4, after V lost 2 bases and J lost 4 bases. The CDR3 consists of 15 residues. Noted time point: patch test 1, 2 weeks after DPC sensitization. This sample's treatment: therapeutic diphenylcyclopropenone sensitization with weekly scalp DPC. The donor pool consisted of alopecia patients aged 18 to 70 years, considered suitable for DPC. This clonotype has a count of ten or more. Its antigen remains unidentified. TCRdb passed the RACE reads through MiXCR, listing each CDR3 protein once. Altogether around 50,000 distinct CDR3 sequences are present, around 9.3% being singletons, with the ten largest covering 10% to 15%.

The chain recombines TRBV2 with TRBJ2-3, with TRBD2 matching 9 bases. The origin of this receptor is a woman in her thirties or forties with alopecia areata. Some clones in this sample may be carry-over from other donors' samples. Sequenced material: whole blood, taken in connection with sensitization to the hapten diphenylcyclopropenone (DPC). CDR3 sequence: CASSEMLAGPDTQYF. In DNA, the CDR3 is TGTGCCAGCAGTGAAATGCTAGCGGGGCCAGATACGCAGTATTTT. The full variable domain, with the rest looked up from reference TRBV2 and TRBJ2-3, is EPEVTQTPSHQVTQMGQEVILRCVPISNHLYFYWYRQILGQKVEFLVSFYNNEISEKSEIFDDQFSVERPDGSNFTLKIRSTKLEDSAMYFCASSEMLAGPDTQYFGPGTRLTVL.